This is a list of T cell receptor beta chains from one sample in a study of identical twins. TCRdb passed the 5' RACE reads through MiXCR, listing each CDR3 protein once. The table includes 640,000 or so distinct CDR3 sequences, approximately 6.1% detected once. Sequenced material: naive T cells sorted from blood. The receptors stem from a man younger than 30 in good health. Both conserved end residues are part of each CDR3. The D gene is left open where the match is weak. Where a row states a size, it is once, few, many or the class of an expanded clone; other rows omit it.

cdr3_aa	cdr3_nt	v_call	cdr3_length	j_call	clone_size	d_call
CASSDGPVEQFF	TGTGCCAGCAGTGACGGGCCTGTCGAGCAGTTCTTC	TRBV6-1	12	TRBJ2-1	many	.
CASSKGLAGYNEQFF	TGTGCCAGCAGCAAGGGACTAGCGGGGTACAATGAGCAGTTCTTC	TRBV5-6	15	TRBJ2-1	many	TRBD2
CASSYQTSGSLFF	TGCGCCAGCAGCTATCAGACTAGCGGGAGTCTGTTCTTC	TRBV5-1	13	TRBJ2-1	many	TRBD2
CASSSLQGNEQFF	TGCGCCAGCAGCTCATTACAGGGGAATGAGCAGTTCTTC	TRBV5-1	13	TRBJ2-1	few	TRBD1
CASSETGYSTDTQYF	TGTGCCAGCAGTGAAACAGGGTATAGCACAGATACGCAGTATTTT	TRBV2	15	TRBJ2-3	many	.
CAAAGTSGRASYNEQFF	TGTGCCGCCGCCGGGACTAGCGGGAGGGCCAGCTACAATGAGCAGTTCTTC	TRBV27	17	TRBJ2-1	few	TRBD2
CASSVVADNQAFF	TGTGCCAGCAGCGTAGTGGCAGACAACCAAGCTTTCTTT	TRBV9	13	TRBJ1-1	.	.
CASRSTESAFF	TGCGCCAGCAGGTCGACAGAATCCGCTTTCTTT	TRBV5-1	11	TRBJ1-1	.	.
CSAAPAGTSVYNEQFF	TGCAGTGCTGCCCCCGCCGGGACTAGCGTGTACAATGAGCAGTTCTTC	TRBV20-1	16	TRBJ2-1	.	TRBD2
CASSLEFGGITEAFF	TGCGCCAGCAGCTTGGAATTTGGAGGGATCACTGAAGCTTTCTTT	TRBV5-1	15	TRBJ1-1	many	.
CASSLRDTKNEQFF	TGTGCCAGCAGTTTACGGGACACAAAAAATGAGCAGTTCTTC	TRBV12-3/TRBV12-4	14	TRBJ2-1	many	.
CASSLVTGQQGEQYF	TGTGCCAGCAGCTTAGTAACGGGACAGCAGGGCGAGCAGTACTTC	TRBV7-9	15	TRBJ2-7	few	TRBD1
CASSQDTEATDTQYF	TGCGCCAGCAGCCAAGACACCGAGGCCACAGATACGCAGTATTTT	TRBV4-3	15	TRBJ2-3	.	.
CASSALRGDNNEQFF	TGTGCCAGCAGTGCGCTCCGCGGGGACAACAATGAGCAGTTCTTC	TRBV2	15	TRBJ2-1	few	.
CASRIRGTGEAFF	TGTGCCAGCAGGATACGGGGGACGGGTGAAGCTTTCTTT	TRBV2	13	TRBJ1-1	.	.
CSVESGNGKTQYF	TGCAGCGTTGAGTCAGGGAATGGCAAGACCCAGTACTTC	TRBV29-1	13	TRBJ2-5	.	.
CASSLVGAGTDTQYF	TGTGCCAGCAGCTTAGTAGGGGCAGGCACAGATACGCAGTATTTT	TRBV7-6	15	TRBJ2-3	few	.
CGDRRGNEQFF	TGTGGAGACAGGCGGGGCAATGAGCAGTTCTTC	TRBV27	11	TRBJ2-1	.	.
CSARVGIRDTQYF	TGCAGTGCTAGAGTGGGAATACGAGATACGCAGTATTTT	TRBV20-1	13	TRBJ2-3	.	.
CSGAGTTEAFF	TGCAGCGGGGCGGGGACGACTGAAGCTTTCTTT	TRBV29-1	11	TRBJ1-1	many	.
CASRNGGNNEQFF	TGTGCCAGCAGGAATGGCGGGAACAATGAGCAGTTCTTC	TRBV9	13	TRBJ2-1	many	.
CASSQGMDSPLHF	TGTGCCAGCAGCCAAGGAATGGATTCACCCCTCCACTTT	TRBV3-1	13	TRBJ1-6	.	.
CASSVAGRDTEAFF	TGTGCCAGCAGCGTAGCGGGGAGGGACACTGAAGCTTTCTTT	TRBV9	14	TRBJ1-1	many	.
CASSPIGGSRGTDTQYF	TGTGCCAGCTCACCTATAGGCGGGAGCCGAGGCACAGATACGCAGTATTTT	TRBV18	17	TRBJ2-3	.	TRBD2
CSARDPGLAGVSSWYNEQFF	TGCAGTGCTAGAGACCCGGGGTTAGCGGGAGTTTCATCTTGGTACAATGAGCAGTTCTTC	TRBV20-1	20	TRBJ2-1	few	TRBD2
CAISERLAETEETQYF	TGTGCCATCAGTGAGCGACTAGCGGAAACGGAAGAGACCCAGTACTTC	TRBV10-3	16	TRBJ2-5	.	TRBD2
CAINPGLADYTDTQYF	TGTGCCATCAACCCGGGACTAGCGGATTACACAGATACGCAGTATTTT	TRBV10-3	16	TRBJ2-3	many	TRBD2
CASNPLVGGWNEQFF	TGTGCCAGCAACCCCCTGGTCGGGGGGTGGAATGAGCAGTTCTTC	TRBV27	15	TRBJ2-1	.	TRBD2
CASSLGQPRGPQHF	TGTGCCAGCAGCTTAGGGCAGCCGAGAGGGCCCCAGCATTTT	TRBV5-8	14	TRBJ1-5	.	.
CASRRDSNQPQHF	TGCGCCAGCAGACGGGACAGTAATCAGCCCCAGCATTTT	TRBV5-1	13	TRBJ1-5	many	TRBD1
CASSLSLSKAFF	TGTGCCAGCAGTCTCTCCCTCAGTAAAGCTTTCTTT	TRBV12-3/TRBV12-4	12	TRBJ1-1	many	.
CASSQVWNEQFF	TGTGCCAGCAGCCAAGTTTGGAATGAGCAGTTCTTC	TRBV14	12	TRBJ2-1	few	.
CATQTSEYNEQFF	TGTGCCACCCAGACTAGCGAATACAATGAGCAGTTCTTC	TRBV6-2/TRBV6-3	13	TRBJ2-1	many	TRBD2
CASSFVVGQTIDTQYF	TGTGCCAGCAGTTTTGTTGTGGGACAGACCATAGATACGCAGTATTTT	TRBV12-3/TRBV12-4	16	TRBJ2-3	.	TRBD1
CSVTHNEQFF	TGCAGCGTTACCCACAATGAGCAGTTCTTC	TRBV29-1	10	TRBJ2-1	.	.
CASYYRDREYF	TGTGCCAGCTACTACCGGGACAGGGAGTACTTC	TRBV6-2/TRBV6-3	11	TRBJ2-7	few	TRBD1
CASSLAVGNDYEQYF	TGCGCCAGCAGCTTGGCCGTAGGAAATGACTACGAGCAGTACTTC	TRBV5-1	15	TRBJ2-7	.	.
CASKLGGMETQYF	TGTGCCAGCAAGCTCGGGGGTATGGAGACCCAGTACTTC	TRBV6-1	13	TRBJ2-5	many	.
CSADPGQGGDEQYF	TGCAGCGCCGATCCGGGACAGGGGGGCGACGAGCAGTACTTC	TRBV29-1	14	TRBJ2-7	many	TRBD1
CASSPTRKGTEAFF	TGTGCCAGCAGCCCTACGAGGAAGGGCACTGAAGCTTTCTTT	TRBV12-3/TRBV12-4	14	TRBJ1-1	.	.
CASRPPGQTYNEQFF	TGTGCCAGCAGGCCTCCGGGACAGACATACAATGAGCAGTTCTTC	TRBV25-1	15	TRBJ2-1	many	TRBD1